What follows are 27 T cell receptor beta chains derived from one specimen sequenced in a study of blood T cells in healthy people across ages. A sample-barcoded 5' primer and a J-beta primer mix were used in a second PCR of roughly 6 to 12 cycles. TCRdb reprocessed the 5' RACE reads via MiXCR and lists one record per CDR3 protein. The repertoire has 910,000 or so distinct CDR3 sequences, roughly 51% of them found once; the top ten carry 20% to 25%. Sequencing input: blood. The receptors were gathered from a woman aged 60-75 years in good health.

This sequence joins TRBV24-1 and TRBJ2-5, with D hard to call. The tail of the sequence fits TRBJ2-7 better, so the J call may be wrong. The CDR3 is 13 amino acids. Germline lookup yields CDR1 KGHDR and CDR2 SFDVKD. The CDR3 bases are TGTGCCACCAGTGCCCCTGATTCCTACGAGCAGTACTTC. Amino acid sequence: CATSAPDSYEQYF.

This rearrangement joins TRBV5-5 to TRBJ1-5; D is possibly TRBD1 (5 bases). V lost 4 bases and J lost 3, with 14 bases in between. Germline CDR1 SGHKS, CDR2 YYEKEE (reference sequence). The CDR3 runs 15 residues. The CDR3, as DNA: TGTGCCAGCAGCCCTTCGGCAGGGCTCAATCAGCCCCAGCATTTT. This gives the protein CASSPSAGLNQPQHF.

In regard to this clonotype: This sequence may be a read error, since a much larger clone differs from it by one base. The chain joins TRBV5-1 to TRBJ2-5; TRBD1 might be the D (6 bases). Germline lookup yields CDR1 SGHRS and CDR2 YFSETQ. Trimming pared 0 bases from V and 11 bases from J, leaving 14 bases between. This CDR3 has 13 amino acids. Written as DNA, the CDR3 is TGCGCCAGCAGCTTGGGACAGGCCAATGAGCAGTACTTC. Amino acids: CASSLGQANEQYF.

This clonotype has a handful of counts. V usage is TRBV12-3 or TRBV12-4 and J usage is TRBJ2-5; D is possibly TRBD1 (6 bases). With 2 bases removed from V and 0 bases from J, the gap between germline ends came to 7 bases. The CDR3 is made up of 14 amino acids. This CDR3 reads CASSLQGYQETQYF. The DNA for the CDR3 is TGTGCCAGCAGTTTACAGGGGTACCAAGAGACCCAGTACTTC.

Comment on this clonotype: The junction does not match germline at one end; this may be a read error. The rearrangement links TRBV20-1 to TRBJ2-7; 9 bases are shared with TRBD1. The germline V gene encodes CDR1 DFQATT and CDR2 SNEGSKA (reference sequence). The CDR3 contains 15 residues. Here the CDR3 reads CSARVQTGGSYGQYF. The DNA of the CDR3 is TGCAGTGCTAGAGTACAGACAGGGGGGTCCTACGGGCAGTACTTC.

The V and J genes are TRBV6-2 or TRBV6-3 and TRBJ2-1; D perhaps matches TRBD1 (5 bases). V was trimmed by 5 bases and J by 7 bases, leaving 12 bases between them. CDR3 length equals 13 residues. Germline CDR1 and CDR2: MNHEY and SVGEGT. The CDR3 nucleotides read TGTGCCAGCAGTACCCAGGGAAATAATGAGCAGTTCTTC. Its translation: CASSTQGNNEQFF.

This clonotype was seen more than once but under ten times. One end of the junction does not line up with germline, which may come from a read error. The chain couples TRBV3-1 to TRBJ2-1; no firm D call. Germline CDR1 reads LGHDT; CDR2 reads YNNKEL (reference sequence). This CDR3 contains 11 residues. CDR3 DNA: TGCGCCAGCAGCCAAATCAATGAGCAGTTCTTC. Residues: CASSQINEQFF.

The chain has TRBV29-1 and TRBJ1-2; 8 nucleotides align to TRBD1. The ends lost 6 bases at V and 4 bases at J; junction bases unmatched: 10. This CDR3 region has 14 residues. Looked up from germline, CDR1 is SQVTM and CDR2 is ANQGSEA. CDR3 loop: CSVDLGTGSYGYTF. The CDR3 bases are TGCAGCGTAGATCTCGGGACAGGATCCTATGGCTACACCTTC.

This clonotype was recorded a few times. The chain joins TRBV7-2 to TRBJ1-6, with 7 positions matching TRBD1. Germline V gives CDR1 SGHTA, CDR2 FQGNSA. V trimming: 1 base; J trimming: 6 bases; junction bases outside the gene matches: 9. CDR3 length equals 17 residues. The CDR3 sequence: CASSLGQQGTLNSPLHF. The CDR3 DNA is TGTGCCAGCAGCTTAGGACAACAGGGGACGCTTAATTCACCCCTCCACTTT.

The chain carries TRBV20-1 and TRBJ2-1; 15 bases match TRBD2. The V gene end was trimmed by 4 bases and the J gene end by 2 bases; junction bases not matched to a gene: 6. Germline V gene lookup returns CDR1 DFQATT and CDR2 SNEGSKA (reference sequence). The CDR3 is 17 amino acids. Here the CDR3 reads CSATGTSGRRPYNEQFF. The CDR3 DNA reads as TGCAGTGCTACCGGGACTAGCGGGAGGAGGCCCTACAATGAGCAGTTCTTC.

This clonotype came up a few times. The J gene is TRBJ2-7, the V gene TRBV6-6; 10 nucleotides match TRBD2. With 6 bases clipped from V and 5 bases from J, the junction kept 13 bases outside the gene matches. Germline CDR1 MNHNY, CDR2 SVGAGI (reference sequence). This CDR3 contains 16 residues. This chain's CDR3 is CASRSSLAGARNEQYF. The CDR3 DNA follows: TGTGCCAGCAGAAGCAGTCTAGCGGGAGCGAGAAACGAGCAGTACTTC.

V and J are TRBV28 and TRBJ1-5; D is unresolved. Trimming stripped 6 bases from V and 4 bases from J, with 13 bases between. CDR1 and CDR2 from the germline V gene are MDHEN and SYDVKM. The CDR3 has 14 residues. CDR3 nucleotides: TGTGCCAGCAGCCACGACTTGGTGAATCAGCCCCAGCATTTT. Amino acid sequence: CASSHDLVNQPQHF.

J is TRBJ2-3 and V is TRBV6-2 or TRBV6-3, with D perhaps being TRBD1 or TRBD2 (6 bases each). Between the trimmed V and J ends, which lost 9 bases and 0 bases, there was a span of 13 bases. CDR1 is MNHEY, CDR2 SVGEGT, per germline. The CDR3 has 14 residues. The CDR3 loop reads CARSGGRSTDTQYF. CDR3 DNA sequence: TGTGCCAGAAGTGGGGGGCGAAGCACAGATACGCAGTATTTT.

The V call is TRBV5-1, the J call TRBJ2-7, with D possibly matching TRBD1 (6 bases). This CDR3 is built from 15 residues. Trimming removed 7 bases from V and 0 bases from J, with 17 bases in between. Germline-derived CDR1 and CDR2 are SGHRS and YFSETQ. CDR3 sequence reads: CASASPTGNSYEQYF. CDR3 coding DNA: TGCGCCAGCGCGTCCCCGACAGGAAACTCCTACGAGCAGTACTTC.

There are a few counts of this clonotype. The chain combines TRBV29-1 with TRBJ2-1; D remains unclear. The CDR3 totals 16 residues. CDR1 SQVTM and CDR2 ANQGSEA come from the germline V gene. Deletions cut 3 bases from V and 1 base from J, with 16 bases between. The CDR3 region is CSVEVFGRPSYNEQFF. DNA for the CDR3: TGCAGCGTTGAGGTCTTTGGGCGCCCTTCCTACAATGAGCAGTTCTTC.

V gene TRBV4-2 combines with J gene TRBJ2-5, with 8 bases fitting TRBD2. Germline V gene lookup returns CDR1 LGHNA and CDR2 YNFKEQ. The CDR3 contains 17 residues. Trimming cost V 1 base and J 12 bases; bases outside gene matches: 19. The CDR3 protein is CASSQAPFGAGESGKYF. CDR3 in DNA: TGTGCCAGCAGCCAAGCCCCCTTCGGAGCGGGAGAGTCGGGCAAGTACTTC.

Many counts were recorded for this clonotype. This sequence joins TRBV5-5 and TRBJ2-3; maybe TRBD2 (6 bases). The V end was cut by 5 bases, the J end by 3 bases, with 16 bases between. Germline V gene sequence: CDR1 SGHKS, CDR2 YYEKEE (reference sequence). The CDR3 has 15 residues. For the CDR3, the DNA is TGTGCCAGCAGACCCTATCCGGGAGTAACAGATACGCAGTATTTT. Translating it yields CASRPYPGVTDTQYF.

The V call is TRBV29-1, the J call TRBJ2-3, with 9 bases fitting TRBD2. The germline CDR1 and CDR2 sequences are SQVTM and ANQGSEA. Unmatched junction bases numbered 16, after V lost 0 bases and J lost 0 bases. This CDR3 spans 20 amino acids. DNA for the CDR3: TGCAGCGTTGAAGACGATAACCTTTGGGGCGGGAGGGAAAGCACAGATACGCAGTATTTT. The encoded protein is CSVEDDNLWGGRESTDTQYF.

V and J are TRBV4-2 and TRBJ2-2, with D maybe TRBD1 (6 bases). The V gene lost 4 bases and the J gene lost 4 bases, with 13 bases spanning the gap. The CDR3 sequence is 15 residues long. Germline-derived CDR1 and CDR2 are LGHNA and YNFKEQ. CDR3 sequence reads: CASSPARGGTGELFF. The DNA for the CDR3 is TGTGCCAGCAGCCCGGCTCGAGGGGGCACCGGGGAGCTGTTTTTT.

The rearrangement links TRBV7-2 to TRBJ2-1; 10 bases are a match to TRBD1. Germline values: CDR1 SGHTA, CDR2 FQGNSA. V shed 5 bases and J 12 bases; nucleotides not matched to a gene: 16. The CDR3 runs to 16 residues. The CDR3 sequence: CASSPGGTGAFGRQFF. CDR3 in DNA: TGTGCCAGCAGCCCGGGGGGGACAGGGGCGTTTGGGCGGCAGTTCTTC.

V usage is TRBV7-3 and J usage is TRBJ2-7; D call uncertain. V lost 0 bases and J lost 4, with 7 bases in between. The CDR3 loop spans 13 amino acids. From germline, CDR1 is SGHTA and CDR2 FQGTGA. The CDR3 sequence: CASSLTPGYEQYF. The CDR3 DNA is TGTGCCAGCAGCTTAACACCTGGGTACGAGCAGTACTTC.

The chain is built from TRBV7-9 and TRBJ1-6; maybe TRBD1 (6 bases). This CDR3 contains 17 residues. Trimming took 1 base from V and 7 from J, leaving 17 bases between them. Germline V lookup: CDR1 SEHNR, CDR2 FQNEAQ (reference sequence). The CDR3 here is CASSLVRDTGRNSPLHF. The CDR3 nucleotides read TGTGCCAGCAGCTTAGTACGAGATACAGGGAGGAATTCACCCCTCCACTTT.

This clonotype was seen a handful of times. The chain is built from TRBV25-1 and TRBJ2-5; weak D call: TRBD2 (5 bases). The CDR3 is 14 residues long. Trimming left V 6 bases short and J 0 bases short, with 11 bases between. Germline V gives CDR1 MGHDK, CDR2 SYGVNS. The CDR3 DNA follows: TGTGCCAGCAGCGAAATCGGGAACCAAGAGACCCAGTACTTC. Translating gives CASSEIGNQETQYF.

The genes are TRBV20-1 and TRBJ2-5; D might be TRBD2 (5 bases). The DNA end lines up better with TRBJ2-7; the J call may be wrong. The CDR3 has 12 residues. Germline V gene lookup returns CDR1 DFQATT and CDR2 SNEGSKA (reference sequence). CDR3 sequence: CSALSEGHEQYF. DNA for the CDR3: TGCAGTGCTCTGAGCGAGGGTCACGAGCAGTACTTC.

This clonotype was recorded once. The chain carries TRBV6-1 and TRBJ2-7; the match to TRBD1 covers 7 bases. The V gene end was trimmed by 4 bases and the J gene end by 1 base; junction bases not matched to a gene: 10. Germline V CDR1 and CDR2: MNHNS, SASEGT. CDR3 length: 16 residues. The CDR3 coding sequence is TGTGCCAGCAGTGGCCGAAGCCAGGGGGAGTCCTACGAGCAGTACTTC. Its protein product is CASSGRSQGESYEQYF.

This chain joins TRBV3-1 and TRBJ1-6; the D is unclear. CDR1 and CDR2 from the germline V gene are LGHDT and YNNKEL (reference sequence). The CDR3 has 14 residues. Deletions cut 3 bases from V and 9 bases from J, with 12 bases between. The CDR3 DNA sequence: TGTGCCAGCAGCCACCAGGAGGCTAGTTCACCCCTCCACTTT. It is translated as CASSHQEASSPLHF.

The chain recombines TRBV24-1 with TRBJ2-1; 14 bases line up with TRBD2. The germline gives CDR1 KGHDR, CDR2 SFDVKD. Trimming cost V 3 bases and J 4 bases; bases outside gene matches: 25. The length of the CDR3 is 24 residues. The CDR3 reads CATSDETGTSGRDGGRRRYNEQFF. For the CDR3, the DNA is TGTGCCACCAGTGATGAGACCGGGACTAGCGGGAGAGATGGCGGCCGAAGAAGATACAATGAGCAGTTCTTC.